The 32 T cell receptor beta chains below come from one sample, sequenced in a study of blood T cell repertoires in COVID-19. Repertoires were generated with immunoSEQ multiplex PCR, while TCRdb's copy carries only in-frame clones and drops some. The sample holds a few hundred thousand clones; roughly 82% are singletons and the top ten take around 1.5%. Sequencing was done on a sample of peripheral blood. The receptors originated from a woman in her 50s with acute or convalescent COVID-19.

The rearrangement joins TRBV7-2 to TRBJ2-5, with 8 bases fitting TRBD2. Germline lookup yields CDR1 SGHTA and CDR2 FQGNSA. V shed 2 bases and J 5 bases; nucleotides not matched to a gene: 7. The CDR3 consists of 15 residues. This chain's CDR3 is CASSLQAGVKETQYF. The CDR3 coding sequence is TGTGCCAGCAGCTTACAAGCGGGAGTAAAGGAGACCCAGTACTTC.

This clone was recorded a few times. The chain is built from TRBV2 and TRBJ1-5; TRBD1 is a possible D gene (6 bases). Germline CDR1 SNHLY, CDR2 FYNNEI. The V end lost 6 bases, the J end lost 2 bases, and 8 bases lay between the germline ends. The CDR3 extends over 13 amino acids. The CDR3, as DNA: TGTGCCAGCAGCTACAGGGGCAATCAGCCCCAGCATTTT. This sequence encodes CASSYRGNQPQHF.

Comment on this clone: At the DNA level, this CDR3 is encoded by other sequences in the same sample as well. The chain couples TRBV19 to TRBJ2-6; D not resolved. The germline V gene encodes CDR1 LNHDA and CDR2 SQIVND (reference sequence). V gave up 3 bases and J gave up 2 bases, with 2 bases separating them. The CDR3 runs 13 residues. As DNA, the CDR3 is TGTGCCAGTAGTATTACTGGGGCCAACGTCCTGACTTTC. It encodes CASSITGANVLTF.

The V call is TRBV27, the J call TRBJ2-1; the match to TRBD1 covers 8 bases. This CDR3 contains 17 residues. Trimming removed 6 bases from V and 0 bases from J; junction bases left unmatched: 10. Germline CDR1 MNHEY, CDR2 SMNVEV (reference sequence). The CDR3 region is CASSARTGTSSYNEQFF. CDR3 coding DNA: TGTGCCAGCAGCGCCAGGACAGGGACCTCCTCCTACAATGAGCAGTTCTTC.

V is TRBV7-9 and J is TRBJ2-3; 10 bases align to TRBD1. Looked up from germline, CDR1 is SEHNR and CDR2 is FQNEAQ (reference sequence). This CDR3 comprises 16 residues. V lost 5 bases, J lost 6 bases, and 11 bases stayed unmatched. This CDR3 reads CASSISPGTGEDTQYF. The CDR3 DNA sequence: TGTGCCAGCAGCATCAGTCCCGGGACAGGGGAGGATACGCAGTATTTT. The whole variable domain, filled in from reference TRBV7-9 and TRBJ2-3, reads DTGVSQNPRHKITKRGQNVTFRCDPISEHNRLYWYRQTLGQGPEFLTYFQNEAQLEKSRLLSDRFSAERPKGSFSTLEIQRTEQGDSAMYLCASSISPGTGEDTQYFGPGTRLTVL.

The chain employs TRBV25-1 and TRBJ2-1, with 7 bases aligning to TRBD2. Germline lookup yields CDR1 MGHDK and CDR2 SYGVNS. CDR3 length: 17 amino acids. After removal of 1 base from V and 8 bases from J, the junction contained 14 bases not matched to a gene. The CDR3 protein is CASSESFGRARQDEQFF. The CDR3, as DNA: TGTGCCAGCAGTGAATCGTTTGGGAGGGCCCGGCAGGATGAGCAGTTCTTC.

The chain employs TRBV4-1 and TRBJ1-2, with 7 bases that match TRBD1. V was clipped by 6 bases and J by 7 bases; unmatched bases: 23. Per germline, CDR1 MGHRA and CDR2 YSYEKL. This CDR3 is built from 18 residues. The CDR3 spells CASSLRVVSGRGLSGYTF. In DNA, the CDR3 is TGCGCCAGCAGTCTAAGAGTGGTCAGCGGCAGGGGGTTGAGTGGCTACACCTTC.

This clone was found once. The chain is built from TRBV5-4 and TRBJ2-1, with 11 bases matching TRBD2. Trimming took 2 bases from V and 1 from J; bases not matched to a gene: 2. Germline CDR1 reads SGHNT; CDR2 reads YYREEE (reference sequence). CDR3 size: 16 residues. DNA for the CDR3: TGTGCCAGCAGCTTTGGGACTAGCGGTTCCTACAATGAGCAGTTCTTC. This sequence encodes CASSFGTSGSYNEQFF.

The gene calls are TRBV19 and TRBJ1-1, with D possibly being TRBD1 (5 bases). Germline V gene lookup returns CDR1 LNHDA and CDR2 SQIVND (reference sequence). The germline V and J ends were trimmed by 6 bases and 3 bases, with 20 bases remaining between them. This CDR3 spans 16 amino acids. The CDR3 is CASRTNWGLKDTEAFF. The DNA for the CDR3 is TGTGCCAGTAGGACAAACTGGGGCCTTAAGGACACTGAAGCTTTCTTT.

The chain couples TRBV3-1 (or the pseudogene TRBV3-2) to TRBJ2-7, with D perhaps TRBD2 (6 bases). The CDR3 contains 14 residues. Between the trimmed V and J ends, which lost 4 bases and 3 bases, there was a span of 13 bases. Per the germline V gene, CDR1 is LGHDT and CDR2 is YNNKEL (reference sequence). Here the CDR3 DNA reads TGTGCCAGCAGCCCCAGGGAGGAGAACTACGAGCAGTACTTC. Protein: CASSPREENYEQYF.

V gene TRBV15 combines with J gene TRBJ2-3, with 9 bases fitting TRBD2. Germline values: CDR1 LNHNV, CDR2 YYDKDF (reference sequence). The V and J ends lost 1 base and 5 bases, in that order; junction bases with no gene match: 1. CDR3 length: 14 residues. The CDR3 protein is CATSRVLAGDTQYF. The DNA for the CDR3 is TGTGCCACCAGCAGAGTACTAGCGGGAGATACGCAGTATTTT.

The sample holds one count of this clone. This rearrangement joins TRBV19 to TRBJ2-3; TRBD1 might be the D (6 bases). The CDR3 consists of 13 residues. In germline, CDR1 is LNHDA, CDR2 SQIVND (reference sequence). The ends were cut back, 4 bases at V and 4 bases at J, with 9 bases in the middle. The DNA of the CDR3 is TGTGCCAGTAGTACTTACAGGGCAGATACGCAGTATTTT. Amino acids: CASSTYRADTQYF.

This chain uses TRBV19 with TRBJ1-2, with D possibly TRBD1 on 6 matching bases. Germline values: CDR1 LNHDA, CDR2 SQIVND (reference sequence). V was pared by 4 bases and J by 5 bases, with 11 bases between. CDR3 length: 13 residues. CDR3 DNA sequence: TGTGCCAGTAGTACGCACAGGGATTATGGCTACACCTTC. Its protein is CASSTHRDYGYTF.

V gene TRBV5-4 combines with J gene TRBJ2-7; D is possibly TRBD1 (5 bases). Trimming shortened V by 9 bases and J by 0 bases, and 16 bases separated the two germline ends. The V gene's germline CDR1 is SGHNT and CDR2 YYREEE (reference sequence). The CDR3 covers 14 residues. The DNA of the CDR3 is TGTGCCACCAAGGGCAGGGCGAGCTCCTACGAGCAGTACTTC. It codes for CATKGRASSYEQYF.

The rearrangement links TRBV28 to TRBJ2-4, with 11 bases lining up with TRBD1. The CDR3 loop spans 15 amino acids. V gave up 5 bases and J gave up 10 bases; unmatched junction bases: 10. Per germline, CDR1 MDHEN and CDR2 SYDVKM. The CDR3, as DNA: TGTGCCAGCAGTCCCGCCGGACAGGGGGCAGGGATTCAGTACTTC. This gives the protein CASSPAGQGAGIQYF. The whole variable domain, filled in from reference TRBV28 and TRBJ2-4, reads DVKVTQSSRYLVKRTGEKVFLECVQDMDHENMFWYRQDPGLGLRLIYFSYDVKMKEKGDIPEGYSVSREKKERFSLILESASTNQTSMYLCASSPAGQGAGIQYFGAGTRLSVL.

V is TRBV11-2 and J is TRBJ2-5; 9 bases line up with TRBD2. V dropped 0 bases and J dropped 5; count of bases not matched to a gene: 7. This CDR3 is 16 amino acids long. Germline assignment: CDR1 SGHAT and CDR2 FQNNGV. The CDR3 region has the DNA TGTGCCAGCAGCTTAGAGGGCGGGAGGGCCATGGAGACCCAGTACTTC. It specifies CASSLEGGRAMETQYF.

This chain connects TRBV5-6 to TRBJ2-1, with TRBD2 matching 8 bases. J lost 1 base, V lost 2 bases, and 5 bases had no gene match. CDR3 length: 16 residues. CDR1 is SGHDT, CDR2 YYEEEE, per germline. In DNA form, the CDR3 reads TGTGCCAGCAGCTTTGATAGCGGGACTTCCTACAATGAGCAGTTCTTC. It encodes CASSFDSGTSYNEQFF.

The genes are TRBV7-9 and TRBJ2-7; D gene ambiguous. The germline V gene encodes CDR1 SEHNR and CDR2 FQNEAQ (reference sequence). This CDR3 spans 13 amino acids. Trimming shortened V by 5 bases and J by 3 bases, and 11 bases separated the two germline ends. The CDR3 here is CASSPKERYEQYF. For the CDR3, the DNA is TGTGCCAGCAGCCCCAAAGAGCGCTACGAGCAGTACTTC.

The V call is TRBV10-3, the J call TRBJ2-1; 7 bases agree with TRBD1. The germline V gene has CDR1 ENHRY and CDR2 SYGVKD. The J segment lost 1 base and the V segment lost 8 bases, leaving 11 bases of the junction unmatched. This CDR3 is built from 16 residues. CDR3 nucleotide sequence: TGTGCCATCGTTTCGGGTGCAGGGGGTTCCTACAATGAGCAGTTCTTC. It translates to CAIVSGAGGSYNEQFF.

This clone turned up a few times. V gene TRBV7-9 combines with J gene TRBJ2-2; a weak D match, TRBD1 (5 bases). V lost 2 bases and J lost 1, with 8 bases in between. The CDR3 contains 15 residues. Germline V gene sequence: CDR1 SEHNR, CDR2 FQNEAQ (reference sequence). The CDR3: CASSLRTKNTGELFF. The CDR3 coding sequence is TGTGCCAGCAGCTTACGGACAAAGAACACCGGGGAGCTGTTTTTT. The entire variable domain, with the rest obtained from reference TRBV7-9 and TRBJ2-2, is as follows: DTGVSQNPRHKITKRGQNVTFRCDPISEHNRLYWYRQTLGQGPEFLTYFQNEAQLEKSRLLSDRFSAERPKGSFSTLEIQRTEQGDSAMYLCASSLRTKNTGELFFGEGSRLTVL.

This chain connects TRBV6-1 to TRBJ2-6; 8 positions match TRBD1. Germline trimming cut 2 bases from V and 4 bases from J; bases unmatched to any gene: 10. CDR1 is MNHNS, CDR2 SASEGT, per germline. There are 18 residues in the CDR3. The DNA of the CDR3 is TGTGCCAGCAGTGAATCGTTCTACAGGGGGTCAGGGGCCAACGTCCTGACTTTC. It specifies CASSESFYRGSGANVLTF.

J is TRBJ2-7 and V is TRBV5-1; 7 nucleotides agree with TRBD1. The CDR3 spans 14 residues. The V gene end was trimmed by 4 bases and the J gene end by 1 base; junction bases not matched to a gene: 5. Germline CDR1 SGHRS, CDR2 YFSETQ. The CDR3 reads CASSKDRTSYEQYF. DNA of the CDR3: TGCGCCAGCAGCAAGGACAGGACTTCCTACGAGCAGTACTTC.

The chain links TRBV5-4 to TRBJ2-2; 15 bases line up with TRBD2. The CDR3 is 18 residues long. V dropped 3 bases and J dropped 4; count of bases not matched to a gene: 7. The germline gives CDR1 SGHNT, CDR2 YYREEE (reference sequence). DNA of the CDR3: TGTGCCAGCAGCTCTCCGGGACTAGCGGGAGGTGGCACCGGGGAGCTGTTTTTT. This codes for CASSSPGLAGGGTGELFF.

The CDR3, as DNA: TGTGCCAGCAGGCCTAGCGGGAGAAACACCGGGGAGCTGTTTTTT. It translates to CASRPSGRNTGELFF. The genes are TRBV11-3 and TRBJ2-2; 10 bases agree with TRBD2. The CDR3 is 15 residues long. Germline V gene sequence: CDR1 SGHNT, CDR2 YENEEA. J lost 2 bases, V lost 6 bases, and 3 bases had no gene match.

The chain joins TRBV6-1 to TRBJ2-1; TRBD2 aligns across 13 bases. This CDR3 contains 14 residues. Trimming took 2 bases from V and 12 from J; bases not matched to a gene: 4. Germline values: CDR1 MNHNS, CDR2 SASEGT. CDR3 nucleotide sequence: TGTGCCAGCAGTGAAAGGAGACTAGCGGGAGGGCAGTTCTTC. Translated, it gives CASSERRLAGGQFF.

This chain links TRBV5-1 with TRBJ2-3; 13 nucleotides match TRBD2. This CDR3 comprises 16 residues. After removal of 0 bases from V and 3 bases from J, the junction contained 1 base not matched to a gene. CDR1 is SGHRS, CDR2 YFSETQ, per germline. The CDR3 spells CASSLGTSGSTDTQYF. The CDR3 DNA sequence: TGCGCCAGCAGCTTGGGGACTAGCGGGAGTACAGATACGCAGTATTTT.

This clone was observed once. Other nucleotide sequences from this sample produce the same CDR3. The chain joins TRBV18 to TRBJ2-3, with a weak D call TRBD1 (7 bases). This CDR3 is 15 amino acids long. Trimming removed 1 base from V and 3 bases from J, with 11 bases in between. Germline V gives CDR1 KGHSH, CDR2 LQKENI. The DNA of the CDR3 is TGTGCCAGCTCACCACTACAGGGGAGGACAGATACGCAGTATTTT. Translating it yields CASSPLQGRTDTQYF.

This clone showed up just once. This chain joins TRBV2 and TRBJ2-3; 8 bases map to TRBD2. Germline V gene data show CDR1 as SNHLY and CDR2 as FYNNEI. The V gene end was trimmed by 5 bases and the J gene end by 4 bases; junction bases not matched to a gene: 8. The CDR3 loop spans 15 amino acids. This chain's CDR3 is CASSTRAREADTQYF. The CDR3 DNA reads as TGTGCCAGCAGTACACGGGCGCGGGAGGCAGATACGCAGTATTTT.

This chain links TRBV7-2 with TRBJ2-1; 11 positions match TRBD2. The CDR3 covers 15 residues. CDR1 and CDR2 (germline): SGHTA, FQGNSA. V was clipped by 6 bases and J by 4 bases; unmatched bases: 5. CDR3 DNA: TGTGCCAGCAGGACTAGACTAGCGGGGTACAATGAGCAGTTCTTC. The encoded protein is CASRTRLAGYNEQFF.

Only one count was recorded for this clone. The germline gene is not matched at one end of the junction; a read error may be the cause. The V call is TRBV6-5, the J call TRBJ1-2; perhaps TRBD1 as D (6 bases). The CDR3 extends over 16 amino acids. CDR1 and CDR2 (germline): MNHEY, SVGAGI. This CDR3 is CASSYESGAANYGYTF. CDR3 DNA: TGTGCCAGTAGTTACGAGTCAGGGGCAGCTAACTATGGCTACACCTTC.

The rearrangement uses TRBV24-1 and TRBJ2-3, with TRBD2 matching 7 bases. CDR3 length equals 17 residues. Trimming cost V 3 bases and J 0 bases; bases outside gene matches: 8. Germline V CDR1 and CDR2: KGHDR, SFDVKD. CDR3 sequence reads: CATSDAQAGLSTDTQYF. The CDR3 region has the DNA TGTGCCACCAGTGATGCCCAAGCGGGGCTTAGCACAGATACGCAGTATTTT.

This clone was observed a single time. This rearrangement joins TRBV24-1 to TRBJ2-1, with 7 bases matching TRBD2. Trimming removed 5 bases from V and 4 bases from J; junction bases left unmatched: 7. Per germline, CDR1 KGHDR and CDR2 SFDVKD. This CDR3 spans 15 amino acids. The CDR3 sequence: CATSARTREYNEQFF. The CDR3 DNA sequence: TGTGCCACCAGTGCCCGTACGCGGGAGTACAATGAGCAGTTCTTC.